This T cell receptor beta chain was sequenced during a study of blood T cell repertoires in COVID-19. Generated by immunoSEQ multiplex PCR, the TCRdb table keeps only in-frame clones and is missing some. The table shows roughly 140,000 clones, with roughly 84% occurring only once. Unmatched junction bases numbered 0, after V lost 2 bases and J lost 0 bases. CDR1 is LGHDT, CDR2 YNNKEL, per germline (reference sequence). The CDR3 consists of 16 residues. Cohort assignment relied on participant-reported clinical history. Sequences were obtained from PBMCs or T cells enriched from blood (not recorded which). This clonotype was sampled from a man aged 45-65 years in a cohort exposed to, infected with or recovered from COVID-19 (not recorded which). The V gene is TRBV3-1 (or the pseudogene TRBV3-2), the J gene TRBJ2-6; the match to TRBD2 covers 8 bases. Here the CDR3 reads CASSQLAGSGANVLTF. In nucleotides, the CDR3 is TGTGCCAGCAGCCAACTAGCGGGCTCTGGGGCCAACGTCCTGACTTTC.